The source of this T cell receptor (beta chain) is a study of cytomegalovirus exposure and HLA in healthy donors. General study results and limits: The records held CMV serostatus as the only immune exposure information. Later work associated roughly 15,000 TCR beta sequences with HLA alleles at 0.05 false discovery rate.

Primers: 60 Vbeta forward and 13 Jbeta reverse. Assay used: immunoSEQ multiplex PCR; TCRdb lists only in-frame clones, some missing. The table shows roughly 130,000 clones, with over 75% occurring only once. This clone was detected only a few times. The target antigen is unknown. Different DNA sequences within this sample yield the same CDR3. Healthy bone marrow donors formed the donor group. Sequencing was carried out using PBMCs. The TCR originated in a man aged 25 to 40 in good health and CMV-seronegative.

CDR3 in DNA: TGTGCCAGCAGCTTAGACGGGGGCACTGAAGCTTTCTTT. As protein: CASSLDGGTEAFF. The chain uses TRBV7-9 and TRBJ1-1; D is perhaps TRBD1 (5 bases). V shed 1 base and J shed 4 bases, with 7 bases lying between them. CDR1 and CDR2 (germline): SEHNR, FQNEAQ (reference sequence). The CDR3 extends over 13 amino acids.